This entry lists 17 T cell receptor beta chains sequenced from one sample in a study of OX40 agonist ivuxolimab in advanced cancers. This table comes from immunoSEQ multiplex PCR, and its TCRdb copy is limited to in-frame clones, with some not included. The top ten hold roughly 13% of the sample, which has 74,000 or so clones, 85% to 95% seen once. This specimen consisted of CD4+ or CD8+ T cells sorted from blood, obtained in a trial of the OX40 agonist ivuxolimab. The source of these receptors is an adult with an advanced solid tumor such as melanoma, head and neck, liver or kidney cancer.

V and J are TRBV9 and TRBJ2-5; D may be TRBD1 or TRBD2 (5 bases each). The CDR3 totals 14 residues. V gave up 4 bases and J gave up 1 base, with 11 bases separating them. Germline V gene data show CDR1 as SGDLS and CDR2 as YYNGEE. The chain's CDR3 is CASSRAGTQETQYF. The CDR3 coding sequence is TGTGCCAGCAGCAGAGCAGGGACCCAAGAGACCCAGTACTTC. Full variable domain (missing parts from reference TRBV9 and TRBJ2-5): DSGVTQTPKHLITATGQRVTLRCSPRSGDLSVYWYQQSLDQGLQFLIQYYNGEERAKGNILERFSAQQFPDLHSELNLSSLELGDSALYFCASSRAGTQETQYFGPGTRLLVL.

The chain recombines TRBV5-6 with TRBJ2-2; D not certain. CDR1 is SGHDT, CDR2 YYEEEE, per germline. This CDR3 has 13 amino acids. Deletions cut 5 bases from V and 1 base from J, with 6 bases between. This CDR3 is CASSLQNTGELFF. As DNA, the CDR3 is TGTGCCAGCAGTTTACAGAACACCGGGGAGCTGTTTTTT. The full variable domain, its missing parts supplied by reference TRBV5-6 and TRBJ2-2, is DAGVTQSPTHLIKTRGQQVTLRCSPKSGHDTVSWYQQALGQGPQFIFQYYEEEERQRGNFPDRFSGHQFPNYSSELNVNALLLGDSALYLCASSLQNTGELFFGEGSRLTVL.

This clone was counted a single time. The chain links TRBV9 to TRBJ2-5; the match to TRBD2 covers 11 bases. The junction had 8 bases not matched to a gene; V was cut back by 1 base and J by 3 bases. The V gene's germline CDR1 is SGDLS and CDR2 YYNGEE. The CDR3 is made up of 17 amino acids. The chain's CDR3 is CASSVSLGSGGEETQYF. CDR3 sequence (DNA): TGTGCCAGCAGCGTAAGCCTTGGTAGCGGGGGGGAAGAGACCCAGTACTTC.

This chain links TRBV4-1 with TRBJ1-2; 7 nucleotides agree with TRBD1. After removal of 3 bases from V and 1 base from J, the junction contained 5 bases not matched to a gene. CDR1 and CDR2 from the germline V gene are MGHRA and YSYEKL. The CDR3 loop spans 15 amino acids. The CDR3 sequence: CASSQEDRNNYGYTF. The CDR3 region has the DNA TGCGCCAGCAGCCAGGAGGACAGGAATAACTATGGCTACACCTTC.

The chain couples TRBV11-2 to TRBJ1-4, with D perhaps matching TRBD1 (5 bases). The CDR3 spans 14 residues. Germline CDR1 is SGHAT and CDR2 is FQNNGV. V lost 0 bases to trimming and J lost 10 bases, with 12 bases between them. The CDR3 reads CASSLDQGLGKLFF. The CDR3 DNA reads as TGTGCCAGCAGCTTAGACCAGGGCCTGGGAAAACTGTTTTTT.

The gene calls are TRBV4-3 and TRBJ2-1; 7 nucleotides match TRBD2. Trimming removed 0 bases from V and 4 bases from J; junction bases left unmatched: 6. There are 16 residues in the CDR3. Germline CDR1 is LGHNA and CDR2 is YSLEER. In DNA form, the CDR3 reads TGCGCCAGCAGCCAAGATTCAGCGGGACTATACAATGAGCAGTTCTTC. Residues: CASSQDSAGLYNEQFF.

The chain carries TRBV6-1 and TRBJ2-3, with D possibly called TRBD1 or TRBD2 (6 bases each). With 3 bases removed from V and 2 bases from J, the gap between germline ends came to 12 bases. The germline V gene has CDR1 MNHNS and CDR2 SASEGT. The CDR3 consists of 15 residues. As DNA, the CDR3 is TGTGCCAGCAGTGAGGGGGGACACCCCACAGATACGCAGTATTTT. Translated: CASSEGGHPTDTQYF.

This clone appeared a single time. The J gene is TRBJ2-7, the V gene TRBV5-1; TRBD1 might be the D (5 bases). The CDR3 is 14 residues long. The germline V gene has CDR1 SGHRS and CDR2 YFSETQ. Trimming took 1 base from V and 3 from J, leaving 11 bases between them. In DNA, the CDR3 is TGCGCCAGCAGCTTGCAGGACATGCTCTACGAGCAGTACTTC. It specifies CASSLQDMLYEQYF.

The chain combines TRBV5-4 with TRBJ2-3, with D uncertain. Germline V gene sequence: CDR1 SGHNT, CDR2 YYREEE (reference sequence). The V end lost 0 bases, the J end lost 6 bases, and 5 bases lay between the germline ends. CDR3 length: 12 residues. The DNA for the CDR3 is TGTGCCAGCAGCTTGGATTCGGATACGCAGTATTTT. It yields the protein CASSLDSDTQYF.

The chain joins TRBV30 to TRBJ1-3; D gene ambiguous. The germline gives CDR1 GTSNPN, CDR2 SVGIG (reference sequence). This CDR3 contains 16 residues. Trimming removed 1 base from V and 2 bases from J, with 15 bases in between. The CDR3 sequence: CAWSALIDGTGNTIYF. The CDR3 region has the DNA TGTGCCTGGAGTGCCCTGATCGATGGTACTGGAAACACCATATATTTT.

This clone showed up just once. Here the CDR3 DNA reads TGTGCCAGCAGTCCTAGCGGGGGGATCTACAATGAGCAGTTCTTC. This sequence encodes CASSPSGGIYNEQFF. The rearrangement links TRBV28 to TRBJ2-1; 11 bases fit TRBD2. The CDR3 totals 15 residues. Losses at the gene ends were 5 bases for V and 3 bases for J; bases not matched to a gene: 3. Germline values: CDR1 MDHEN, CDR2 SYDVKM.

The chain has TRBV9 and TRBJ1-2, with D possibly being TRBD1 (6 bases). The CDR3 runs 15 residues. Trimming cost V 4 bases and J 4 bases, with 17 bases left between them. The V gene's germline CDR1 is SGDLS and CDR2 YYNGEE. The CDR3 loop is CASSPRQAPGYGYTF. CDR3 DNA sequence: TGTGCCAGCAGCCCCCGACAGGCCCCCGGCTATGGCTACACCTTC.

The count of this clone is one. This rearrangement joins TRBV11-2 to TRBJ2-7; a weak D match, TRBD1 (6 bases). The CDR3 has 16 amino acids. Germline V gene lookup returns CDR1 SGHAT and CDR2 FQNNGV. V was trimmed by 0 bases and J by 1 base, leaving 13 bases between them. In DNA, the CDR3 is TGTGCCAGCAGCTTAGATCTAGGCAGGGGTTCCTACGAGCAGTACTTC. It specifies CASSLDLGRGSYEQYF. The whole variable domain, filled in from reference TRBV11-2 and TRBJ2-7, reads EAGVAQSPRYKIIEKRQSVAFWCNPISGHATLYWYQQILGQGPKLLIQFQNNGVVDDSQLPKDRFSAERLKGVDSTLKIQPAKLEDSAVYLCASSLDLGRGSYEQYFGPGTRLTVT.

The rearrangement joins TRBV10-3 to TRBJ2-7; 9 bases map to TRBD2. Germline V gives CDR1 ENHRY, CDR2 SYGVKD. J gave up 2 bases and V 6 bases, and 8 bases lay outside the gene matches. The CDR3 contains 15 residues. CDR3 nucleotide sequence: TGTGCCATCAGGGTAGCGGGGGAGCCTCCCTACGAGCAGTACTTC. Amino acids: CAIRVAGEPPYEQYF.

The rearrangement links TRBV27 to TRBJ1-1; D unresolved. Germline V CDR1 and CDR2: MNHEY, SMNVEV (reference sequence). The CDR3 spans 13 residues. V lost 3 bases, J lost 3 bases, and 8 bases lay in between. CDR3 sequence reads: CASSLDLDTEAFF. The DNA for the CDR3 is TGTGCCAGCAGTTTGGACCTTGACACTGAAGCTTTCTTT.

This chain links TRBV7-2 with TRBJ1-2; D perhaps matches TRBD1 (5 bases). This CDR3 is 15 amino acids long. With 1 base removed from V and 4 bases from J, the gap between germline ends came to 13 bases. Germline V lookup: CDR1 SGHTA, CDR2 FQGNSA. The CDR3 bases are TGTGCCAGCAGCTTAGGGGCAGGGCCTTTCTATGGCTACACCTTC. Amino acids: CASSLGAGPFYGYTF.

This chain links TRBV9 with TRBJ2-7, with D tentatively TRBD2 (6 bases). V dropped 0 bases and J dropped 3 bases, with 13 bases sitting between them. Germline V gene lookup returns CDR1 SGDLS and CDR2 YYNGEE. The CDR3 length is 15 residues. CDR3 region: CASSVEAGRFYEQYF. CDR3 sequence (DNA): TGTGCCAGCAGCGTAGAGGCAGGGAGGTTCTACGAGCAGTACTTC.